This TCR beta chain was sequenced for a study of CD8+CD57+ T cells in acquired aplastic anemia. TCR beta VDJ and CDR3 profiles were obtained from a genomic DNA template. TCRdb re-derived calls from the reads in MiXCR, one entry per CDR3 protein. The sample records 110,000 or so distinct CDR3 sequences, around 49% being singletons. The CDR3 has 16 amino acids. Trimming removed 0 bases at V and 7 bases at J, with 15 bases between. Remarks on this clonotype: A much larger clonotype is one base distant, so this may be a read error.

The genes are TRBV12-3 or TRBV12-4 and TRBJ1-4; D gene unclear. The clonotype originates from a human donor in good health, serving as a control. Material for sequencing was sorted CD4+, CD8+, or CD8+CD57+ T cells (not recorded which) from PBMCs. The DNA for the CDR3 is TGTGCCAGCAGTTTAGCGGTTGGGGTGGCGAGTGAAAAACTGTTTTTT. Translated: CASSLAVGVASEKLFF.